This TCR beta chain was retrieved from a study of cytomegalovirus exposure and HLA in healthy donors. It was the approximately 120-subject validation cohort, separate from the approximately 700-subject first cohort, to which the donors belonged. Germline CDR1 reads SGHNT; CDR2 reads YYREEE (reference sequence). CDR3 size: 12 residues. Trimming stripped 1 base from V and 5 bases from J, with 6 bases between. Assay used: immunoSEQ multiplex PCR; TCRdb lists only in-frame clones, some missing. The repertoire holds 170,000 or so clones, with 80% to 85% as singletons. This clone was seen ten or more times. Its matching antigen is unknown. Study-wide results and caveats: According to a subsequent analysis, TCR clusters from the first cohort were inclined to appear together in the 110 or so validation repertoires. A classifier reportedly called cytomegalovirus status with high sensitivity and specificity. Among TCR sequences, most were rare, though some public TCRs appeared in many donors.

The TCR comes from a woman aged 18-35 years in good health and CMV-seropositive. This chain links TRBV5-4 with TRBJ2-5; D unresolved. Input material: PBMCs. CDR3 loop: CASSLYGETQYF. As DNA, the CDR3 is TGTGCCAGCAGCTTGTACGGGGAGACCCAGTACTTC.